The subject of this entry is one TCR beta chain. Its antigen is unknown. Within the sample, other DNA sequences also encode this same CDR3. CDR3 size: 14 residues. The V gene's germline CDR1 is KGHSH and CDR2 LQKENI. Trimming shortened V by 3 bases and J by 3 bases, and 12 bases separated the two germline ends. The sample is drawn from a study of shared clonotypes between healthy human individuals. Whole-study findings and limits: For sorted subsets, rarefaction showed incomplete sequencing despite large depth. Among four donors, approximately 5.4% of naive CD4 clonotypes were found in common.

The protocol was immunoSEQ multiplex PCR, while the TCRdb copy is restricted to in-frame clones and leaves out a portion. The sample lists 1,400,000 or so clones, approximately 98.5% occurring once. The V gene is TRBV18, the J gene TRBJ2-7, with D maybe TRBD2 (6 bases). Sequencing was performed on naive CD4+ T cells sorted from blood. The subset here: CD45RA+ positively selected. This receptor was obtained from a man aged 25 to 45 in good health. This CDR3 reads CASSPPGLNYEQYF. The CDR3 DNA follows: TGTGCCAGCTCACCGCCGGGACTCAACTACGAGCAGTACTTC.